This T cell receptor (beta chain) was profiled in a study of blood T cell repertoires in COVID-19. At the level of the study: Samples of COVID-19 (acute and convalescent) were obtained from the United States, Italy and Spain. Sample material is recorded as cDNA or gDNA derived from T cells, B-cell-depleted T cells, or PBMCs.

This clone was picked up a small number of times. Per the germline V gene, CDR1 is SNHLY and CDR2 is FYNNEI. This CDR3 has 12 residues. Trimming stripped 4 bases from V and 4 bases from J, with 7 bases between. Per the original data handling: Using reference gene primer amplification, nucleated cell counts were estimated. Clones were sequenced by immunoSEQ multiplex PCR, and TCRdb holds only the in-frame ones, with some missing. D and trimming were read from the DNA, whereas the V and J calls and clone size are those reported in that table. The table records 150,000 to 200,000 clones, more than 85% of them present only once.

Input material: peripheral blood. This chain uses TRBV2 with TRBJ1-2; D is unresolved. The receptor was isolated from a man aged 70 or older with active or convalescent COVID-19. CDR3 coding DNA: TGTGCCAGCAGTGGTTCGGGCTATGGCTACACCTTC. It specifies CASSGSGYGYTF.